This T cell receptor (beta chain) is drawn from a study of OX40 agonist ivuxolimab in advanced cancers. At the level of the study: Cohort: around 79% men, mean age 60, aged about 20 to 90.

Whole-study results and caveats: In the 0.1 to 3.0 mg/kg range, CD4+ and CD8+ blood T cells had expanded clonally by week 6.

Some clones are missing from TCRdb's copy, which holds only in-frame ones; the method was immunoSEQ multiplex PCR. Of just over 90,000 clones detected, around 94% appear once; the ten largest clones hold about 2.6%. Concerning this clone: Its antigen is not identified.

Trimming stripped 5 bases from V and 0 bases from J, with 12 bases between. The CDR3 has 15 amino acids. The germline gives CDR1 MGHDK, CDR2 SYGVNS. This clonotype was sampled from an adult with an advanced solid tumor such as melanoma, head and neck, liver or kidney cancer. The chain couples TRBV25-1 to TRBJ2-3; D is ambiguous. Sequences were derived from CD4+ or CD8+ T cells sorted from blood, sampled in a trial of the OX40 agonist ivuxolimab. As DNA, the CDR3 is TGTGCCAGCAGTCTACGAAGGTCTAGCACAGATACGCAGTATTTT. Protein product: CASSLRRSSTDTQYF.